The 27 T cell receptor beta chains given below trace back to one sample, sequenced in a study of T cells in Graves' hyperthyroidism and ophthalmopathy. TCR beta CDR3 regions were amplified from RNA transcripts. With the HTBI primer set, the TCR CDR3 went through a first round of RT-PCR. From the multiplex PCR reads, TCRdb called clonotypes with MiXCR, one entry per CDR3 protein. The sample has 350,000 to 400,000 distinct CDR3 sequences; over 15% are singletons. The sequencing input was blood. The origin of the receptors is a woman aged 18-35 years with Graves' hyperthyroidism.

The V call is TRBV10-3, the J call TRBJ2-7, with 7 bases that match TRBD1. The trim removed 6 bases at V and 2 bases at J, leaving 7 bases unmatched. CDR1 and CDR2 (germline): ENHRY, SYGVKD. The CDR3 covers 14 residues. The CDR3 DNA sequence: TGTGCCATCAGGGCCGGGGACAGCACCTACGAGCAGTACTTC. Residues: CAIRAGDSTYEQYF.

At least ten counts were recorded for this clonotype. The chain links TRBV6-1 to TRBJ2-7; the D gene could be TRBD1 or TRBD2 (5 bases each). This CDR3 contains 13 residues. CDR1 is MNHNS, CDR2 SASEGT, per germline. With 8 bases removed from V and 0 bases from J, the gap between germline ends came to 11 bases. The CDR3 loop is CASEGRSSYEQYF. The CDR3 nucleotides are TGTGCCAGCGAGGGGCGTAGCTCCTACGAGCAGTACTTC.

This clonotype was observed at least ten times. DNA of the CDR3: TGTGCCAGCAGCCCTCAAACTAACGGCGAGACCCAGTACTTC. Translation gives CASSPQTNGETQYF. The chain recombines TRBV5-6 with TRBJ2-5; D is unresolved. The CDR3 sequence is 14 residues long. Germline V lookup: CDR1 SGHDT, CDR2 YYEEEE. Trimming cost V 4 bases and J 5 bases, with 15 bases left between them.

The chain recombines TRBV11-1 with TRBJ1-1, with 8 bases fitting TRBD1. Germline CDR1 SGHAT, CDR2 FQDESV (reference sequence). Trimming at V came to 5 bases and at J to 0 bases, leaving 8 bases not matched to a gene. This CDR3 has 16 residues. The CDR3 region is CASSRRTGPLNTEAFF. DNA of the CDR3: TGTGCCAGCAGCCGAAGGACAGGGCCCTTGAACACTGAAGCTTTCTTT.

This clonotype has at least ten counts. The rearrangement joins TRBV12-5 to TRBJ1-1, with D unclear. CDR3 length equals 16 residues. Germline V lookup: CDR1 LGHNT, CDR2 FRNRAP. The V and J ends lost 4 bases and 5 bases respectively, with 20 bases between them. As DNA, the CDR3 is TGTGCTAGTGGTTCTGATACCTACCGGGAAAGGACTGAAGCTTTCTTT. Translation gives CASGSDTYRERTEAFF.

This clonotype showed up just a few times. The CDR3 DNA is TGTGCCAGCAGCCCCGGGACTAGAGTTTTGGAGACCCAGTACTTC. Translation: CASSPGTRVLETQYF. The chain couples TRBV6-1 to TRBJ2-5; 8 nucleotides line up with TRBD2. Germline trimming cut 6 bases from V and 5 bases from J; bases unmatched to any gene: 11. The length of the CDR3 is 15 residues. CDR1 and CDR2 from the germline V gene are MNHNS and SASEGT.

This clonotype has at least ten counts. The chain uses TRBV20-1 and TRBJ1-5; no clear D. The CDR3 sequence is 16 residues long. CDR1 and CDR2 from the germline V gene are DFQATT and SNEGSKA (reference sequence). The ends were cut back, 0 bases at V and 5 bases at J, with 17 bases in the middle. CDR3 protein: CSARDPQNLSYQPQHF. The CDR3 DNA is TGCAGTGCTAGAGACCCGCAAAATTTGAGCTATCAGCCCCAGCATTTT.

This clonotype was seen ten or more times. This chain joins TRBV10-3 and TRBJ2-2; 12 nucleotides line up with TRBD2. Per germline, CDR1 ENHRY and CDR2 SYGVKD. V was clipped by 7 bases and J by 4 bases; unmatched bases: 13. There are 18 residues in the CDR3. CDR3 sequence: CAITSTSGGPRPTGELFF. For the CDR3, the DNA is TGTGCCATCACCTCGACTAGCGGGGGCCCCAGGCCCACCGGGGAGCTGTTTTTT.

This clonotype occurred many times. V and J are TRBV6-1 and TRBJ1-3; 7 nucleotides line up with TRBD1. CDR1 and CDR2 (germline): MNHNS, SASEGT. The CDR3 length is 13 residues. V was pared by 11 bases and J by 3 bases, with 7 bases of the junction left unmatched. The CDR3 spells CAGKQGNGNTIYF. CDR3 coding DNA: TGTGCCGGCAAACAGGGGAATGGAAACACCATATATTTT.

Many counts were recorded for this clonotype. The rearrangement links TRBV2 to TRBJ2-2; D is uncertain. The CDR3 runs to 15 residues. Trimming removed 4 bases at V and 4 bases at J, with 13 bases between. Germline V gene data show CDR1 as SNHLY and CDR2 as FYNNEI. The DNA of the CDR3 is TGTGCCAGCAGTGTAGGTACCGTTAGCACCGGGGAGCTGTTTTTT. Protein product: CASSVGTVSTGELFF.

This clonotype was found many times. J is TRBJ1-1 and V is TRBV7-8, with D perhaps TRBD1 (5 bases). V lost 5 bases, J lost 2 bases, and 18 bases lay in between. The CDR3 extends over 16 amino acids. Germline CDR1 reads SGHVS; CDR2 reads FQNEAQ. CDR3 sequence (DNA): TGTGCCAGCAGCCCCTACCCCGGGGCAGGCAACACTGAAGCTTTCTTT. It translates to CASSPYPGAGNTEAFF.

This clonotype occurred many times. V usage is TRBV25-1 and J usage is TRBJ2-7; 8 bases are shared with TRBD1. The CDR3 has 16 amino acids. Germline-derived CDR1 and CDR2 are MGHDK and SYGVNS. J gave up 0 bases and V 8 bases, and 12 bases lay outside the gene matches. DNA of the CDR3: TGTGCCAGCCCGGTAAGCAGGACAGGGAACTCCTACGAGCAGTACTTC. This sequence encodes CASPVSRTGNSYEQYF.

This clonotype was detected a few times. The chain recombines TRBV7-3 with TRBJ2-5; 7 positions agree with TRBD2. Germline V CDR1 and CDR2: SGHTA, FQGTGA. Trimming cost V 6 bases and J 7 bases; bases outside gene matches: 5. The CDR3 has 12 amino acids. Written as DNA, the CDR3 is TGTGCCAGCAGTCTCCTAGCGGCGACCCAGTACTTC. The encoded protein is CASSLLAATQYF. The full variable domain, with the rest looked up from reference TRBV7-3 and TRBJ2-5, is GAGVSQTPSNKVTEKGKYVELRCDPISGHTALYWYRQSLGQGPEFLIYFQGTGAADDSGLPNDRFFAVRPEGSVSTLKIQRTERGDSAVYLCASSLLAATQYFGPGTRLLVL.

This chain uses TRBV7-3 with TRBJ2-2, with D tentatively TRBD1 (5 bases). The V end was cut by 1 base, the J end by 6 bases, with 18 bases between. Looked up from germline, CDR1 is SGHTA and CDR2 is FQGTGA. This CDR3 is built from 17 residues. The CDR3 sequence is CASSLNYALEGAGELFF. In nucleotides, the CDR3 is TGTGCCAGCAGCTTAAATTATGCCCTTGAAGGGGCCGGGGAGCTGTTTTTT.

The table lists this clonotype with many counts. The chain recombines TRBV15 with TRBJ2-4; D is uncertain. Germline CDR1 is LNHNV and CDR2 is YYDKDF (reference sequence). The V end lost 0 bases, the J end lost 1 base, and 4 bases lay between the germline ends. The CDR3 extends over 14 amino acids. This chain's CDR3 is CATSRDRAKNIQYF. As DNA, the CDR3 is TGTGCCACCAGCAGAGACAGGGCCAAAAACATTCAGTACTTC.

The chain carries TRBV18 and TRBJ2-5; D not resolved. Trimming left V 3 bases short and J 3 bases short, with 11 bases between. The CDR3 spans 14 residues. Looked up from germline, CDR1 is KGHSH and CDR2 is LQKENI. In nucleotides, the CDR3 is TGTGCCAGCTCACCCCGTGGTTTGGAAGAGACCCAGTACTTC. This gives the protein CASSPRGLEETQYF.

This clonotype was seen many times. V gene TRBV10-3 combines with J gene TRBJ1-1; no reliable D call. The germline gives CDR1 ENHRY, CDR2 SYGVKD. The CDR3 length is 14 residues. The V end was cut by 4 bases, the J end by 0 bases, with 9 bases between. The CDR3 DNA reads TGTGCCATCAGTGGTGTAGGTTTGAACACTGAAGCTTTCTTT. It yields the protein CAISGVGLNTEAFF.

About this clonotype itself: Its ends do not fully match the called genes, so a read error is possible. The chain couples TRBV10-3 to TRBJ2-7; D is unresolved. There are 13 residues in the CDR3. Per germline, CDR1 ENHRY and CDR2 SYGVKD. CDR3: CVISAENFYEQYF. CDR3 bases: TGTGTCATCAGCGCGGAGAATTTCTACGAGCAGTACTTC.

There are a few counts of this clonotype. This chain connects TRBV4-2 to TRBJ2-5; 8 bases are shared with TRBD2. Germline loops: CDR1 LGHNA, CDR2 YNFKEQ. CDR3 length equals 16 residues. V shed 2 bases, J shed 1 base, and the junction held 6 bases outside the gene matches. CDR3 DNA: TGTGCCAGCAGCCAACAGCGGGGGTCGACCCAAGAGACCCAGTACTTC. It codes for CASSQQRGSTQETQYF.

This clonotype was observed a few times. A clone one base away is much larger, so this may be a read error. The chain links TRBV5-5 to TRBJ1-1, with D hard to call. The CDR3 sequence is 14 residues long. Germline V gene data show CDR1 as SGHKS and CDR2 as YYEKEE (reference sequence). CDR3 coding DNA: TGTGCCAGCAGCTTGGAATGGGTGAACACTGAAGCTTGCTTT. This translates into CASSLEWVNTEACF.

This clonotype was counted many times. V and J are TRBV20-1 and TRBJ1-2, with 10 nucleotides matching TRBD1. The CDR3 is 14 residues long. V shed 1 base, J shed 5 bases, and the junction held 4 bases outside the gene matches. The germline gives CDR1 DFQATT, CDR2 SNEGSKA (reference sequence). CDR3 amino acids: CSARGDRGWYGYTF. The DNA for the CDR3 is TGCAGTGCTAGAGGGGACAGGGGTTGGTATGGCTACACCTTC.

The chain has TRBV3-1 and TRBJ1-2; weak D call: TRBD1 (5 bases). This CDR3 spans 15 amino acids. V lost 1 base and J 0 bases, leaving 9 bases between the germline ends. The germline CDR1 and CDR2 sequences are LGHDT and YNNKEL (reference sequence). CDR3 coding DNA: TGTGCCAGCAGCCAAGTACCAGGGTCTAACTATGGCTACACCTTC. Residues: CASSQVPGSNYGYTF. Complete variable domain (other parts from reference TRBV3-1 and TRBJ1-2): DTAVSQTPKYLVTQMGNDKSIKCEQNLGHDTMYWYKQDSKKFLKIMFSYNNKELIINETVPNRFSPKSPDKAHLNLHINSLELGDSAVYFCASSQVPGSNYGYTFGSGTRLTVV.

As regards this clonotype: A much larger clone lies one base from this, so it may be a read error. The rearrangement uses TRBV20-1 and TRBJ2-5; a possible D gene is TRBD2 (5 bases). Trimming shortened V by 5 bases and J by 5 bases, and 15 bases separated the two germline ends. CDR1 DFQATT and CDR2 SNEGSKA come from the germline V gene (reference sequence). The CDR3 totals 13 residues. CDR3 protein: CSAAFGEVETQYF. Written as DNA, the CDR3 is TGCAGTGCTGCTTTCGGGGAAGTGGAGACCCAGTACTTC.

This clonotype showed up many times. The rearrangement links TRBV24-1 to TRBJ2-2; TRBD1 is a possible D gene (6 bases). This CDR3 is built from 15 residues. Germline assignment: CDR1 KGHDR and CDR2 SFDVKD. V lost 4 bases, J lost 4 bases, and 12 bases lay in between. CDR3 region: CATSDTGHLTGELFF. The CDR3, as DNA: TGTGCCACCAGTGACACGGGACACCTCACCGGGGAGCTGTTTTTT.

This clonotype has a count of ten or more. The chain is built from TRBV25-1 and TRBJ2-7; TRBD1 aligns across 7 bases. After removal of 2 bases from V and 1 base from J, the junction contained 2 bases not matched to a gene. The germline V gene has CDR1 MGHDK and CDR2 SYGVNS. The CDR3 length is 14 residues. CDR3 sequence: CASSEGGQSYEQYF. In DNA form, the CDR3 reads TGTGCCAGCAGTGAAGGGGGACAGTCCTACGAGCAGTACTTC.

This clonotype was counted many times. The V gene is TRBV9, the J gene TRBJ2-5; D ambiguous. Trimming left V 4 bases short and J 4 bases short, with 20 bases between. The CDR3 runs to 16 residues. Germline CDR1 and CDR2: SGDLS and YYNGEE. CDR3 coding DNA: TGTGCCAGCAGCCTCCGTTGGCAGGCGGCGCGAGAGACCCAGTACTTC. This codes for CASSLRWQAARETQYF.

Many counts were recorded for this clonotype. The gene calls are TRBV7-6 and TRBJ1-2; TRBD1 might be the D (5 bases). Trimming pared 5 bases from V and 7 bases from J, leaving 20 bases between. The length of the CDR3 is 15 residues. CDR1 and CDR2 from the germline V gene are SGHVS and FNYEAQ. CDR3 in amino acids: CASSPGESGWGGYTF. The CDR3 DNA sequence: TGTGCCAGCAGCCCTGGGGAGTCAGGGTGGGGTGGCTACACCTTC.